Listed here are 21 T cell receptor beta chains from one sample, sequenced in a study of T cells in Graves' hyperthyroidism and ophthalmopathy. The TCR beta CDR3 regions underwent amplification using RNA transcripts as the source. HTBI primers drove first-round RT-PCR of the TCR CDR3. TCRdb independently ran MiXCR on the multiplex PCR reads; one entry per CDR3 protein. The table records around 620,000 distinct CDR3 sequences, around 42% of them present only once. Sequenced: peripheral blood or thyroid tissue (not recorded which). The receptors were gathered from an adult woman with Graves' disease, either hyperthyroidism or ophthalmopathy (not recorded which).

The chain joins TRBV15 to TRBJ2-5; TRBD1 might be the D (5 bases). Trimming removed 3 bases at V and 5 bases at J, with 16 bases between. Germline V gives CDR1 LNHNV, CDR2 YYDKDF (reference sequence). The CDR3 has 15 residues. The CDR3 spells CATSSIQDARETQYF. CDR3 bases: TGTGCCACCAGCAGCATACAGGACGCCCGGGAGACCCAGTACTTC.

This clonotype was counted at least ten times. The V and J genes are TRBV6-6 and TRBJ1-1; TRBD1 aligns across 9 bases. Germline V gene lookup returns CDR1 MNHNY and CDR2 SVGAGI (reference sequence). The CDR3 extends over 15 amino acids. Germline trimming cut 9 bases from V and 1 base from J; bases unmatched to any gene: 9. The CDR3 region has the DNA TGTGCCAGTACACCGACAGGGGGGACGAACACTGAAGCTTTCTTT. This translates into CASTPTGGTNTEAFF.

CDR3 protein: CASSAGDHSNQPQHF. The CDR3 DNA sequence: TGTGCCAGCAGCGCCGGGGACCATAGCAATCAGCCCCAGCATTTT. The chain has TRBV9 and TRBJ1-5, with D perhaps TRBD1 (5 bases). CDR3 size: 15 residues. Trimming stripped 3 bases from V and 0 bases from J, with 10 bases between. The germline V gene encodes CDR1 SGDLS and CDR2 YYNGEE.

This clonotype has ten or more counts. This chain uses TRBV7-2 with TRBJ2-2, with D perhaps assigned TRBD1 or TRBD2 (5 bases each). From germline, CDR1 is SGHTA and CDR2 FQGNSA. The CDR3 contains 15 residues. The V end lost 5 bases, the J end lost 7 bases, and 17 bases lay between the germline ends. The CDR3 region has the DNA TGTGCCAGCAGCGTTACCGGGACGACGGGCGGGGAGCTGTTTTTT. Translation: CASSVTGTTGGELFF.

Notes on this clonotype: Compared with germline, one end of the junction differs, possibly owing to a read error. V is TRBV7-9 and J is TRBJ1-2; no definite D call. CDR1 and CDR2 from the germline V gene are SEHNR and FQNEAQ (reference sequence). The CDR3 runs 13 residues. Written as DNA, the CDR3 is TGCGCCAGCAGCTTGCAGGCGTACTATGGCTACACCTTC. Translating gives CASSLQAYYGYTF.

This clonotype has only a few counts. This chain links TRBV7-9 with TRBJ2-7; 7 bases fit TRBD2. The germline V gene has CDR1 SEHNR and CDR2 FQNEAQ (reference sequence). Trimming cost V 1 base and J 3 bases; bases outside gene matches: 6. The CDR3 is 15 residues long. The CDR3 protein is CASSLVRGSVYEQYF. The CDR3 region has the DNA TGTGCCAGCAGCTTAGTTCGCGGGAGCGTCTACGAGCAGTACTTC.

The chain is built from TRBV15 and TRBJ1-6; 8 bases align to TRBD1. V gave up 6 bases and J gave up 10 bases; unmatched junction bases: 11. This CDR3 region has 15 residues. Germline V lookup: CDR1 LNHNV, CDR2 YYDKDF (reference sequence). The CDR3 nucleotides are TGTGCCACCAGTGGGGATCCAGGGGGCCGATCACCCCTCCACTTT. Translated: CATSGDPGGRSPLHF.

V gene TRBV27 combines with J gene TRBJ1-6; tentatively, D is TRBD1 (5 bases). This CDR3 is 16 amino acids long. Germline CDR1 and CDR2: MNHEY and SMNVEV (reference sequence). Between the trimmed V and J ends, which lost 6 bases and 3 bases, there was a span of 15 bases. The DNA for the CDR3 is TGTGCCAGCAGCTCGACAGCCGCTCTCTATAATTCACCCCTCCACTTT. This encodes CASSSTAALYNSPLHF.

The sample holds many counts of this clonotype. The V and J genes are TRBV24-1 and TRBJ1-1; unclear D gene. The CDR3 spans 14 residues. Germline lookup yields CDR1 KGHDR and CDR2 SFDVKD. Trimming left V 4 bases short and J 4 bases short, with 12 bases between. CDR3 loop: CATSDTRRSTEAFF. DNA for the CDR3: TGTGCCACCAGTGACACGCGGCGTAGCACTGAAGCTTTCTTT.

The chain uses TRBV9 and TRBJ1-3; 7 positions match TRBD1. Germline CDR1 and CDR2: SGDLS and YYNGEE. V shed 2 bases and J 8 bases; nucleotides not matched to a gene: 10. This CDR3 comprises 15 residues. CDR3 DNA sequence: TGTGCCAGCAGCGTTGGGACAGTTCCTGGCTACACCATATATTTT. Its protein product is CASSVGTVPGYTIYF.

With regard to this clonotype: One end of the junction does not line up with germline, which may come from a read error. This chain's CDR3 is CASSPPQGRNSEAFF. The CDR3 coding sequence is TGTGCCAGCAGCCCTCCGCAGGGCCGGAACAGTGAAGCTTTCTTT. J is TRBJ1-1 and V is TRBV7-9; D perhaps matches TRBD1 (5 bases). From germline, CDR1 is SEHNR and CDR2 FQNEAQ (reference sequence). The CDR3 spans 15 residues.

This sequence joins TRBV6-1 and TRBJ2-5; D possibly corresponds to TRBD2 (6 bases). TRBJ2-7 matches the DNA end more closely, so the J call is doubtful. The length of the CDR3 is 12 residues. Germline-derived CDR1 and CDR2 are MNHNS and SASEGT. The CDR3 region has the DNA TGTGCCAGCTCTCTCCGGGAGAACGAGCAGTACTTC. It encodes CASSLRENEQYF.

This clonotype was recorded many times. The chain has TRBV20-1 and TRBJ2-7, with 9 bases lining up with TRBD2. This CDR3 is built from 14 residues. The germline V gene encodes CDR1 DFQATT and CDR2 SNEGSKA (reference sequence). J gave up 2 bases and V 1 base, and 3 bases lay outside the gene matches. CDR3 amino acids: CSARATSGPYEQYF. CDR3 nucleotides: TGCAGTGCTAGAGCGACTAGCGGACCCTACGAGCAGTACTTC.

CDR3 in amino acids: CASSSQTGDPSGAFF. The CDR3 nucleotides read TGTGCCAGCAGCTCGCAAACGGGGGACCCCTCGGGAGCTTTCTTT. The chain couples TRBV7-9 to TRBJ1-1; weak D call: TRBD1 (5 bases). The CDR3 extends over 15 amino acids. V lost 4 bases and J 10 bases, leaving 22 bases between the germline ends. Germline V gene data show CDR1 as SEHNR and CDR2 as FQNEAQ (reference sequence).

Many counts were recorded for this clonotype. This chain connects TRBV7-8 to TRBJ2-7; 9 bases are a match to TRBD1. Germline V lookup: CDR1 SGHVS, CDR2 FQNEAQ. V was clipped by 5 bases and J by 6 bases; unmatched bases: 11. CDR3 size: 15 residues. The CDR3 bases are TGTGCCAGCAGCCTGGGACAGGGAGCACGAGGCGAGCAGTACTTC. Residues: CASSLGQGARGEQYF.

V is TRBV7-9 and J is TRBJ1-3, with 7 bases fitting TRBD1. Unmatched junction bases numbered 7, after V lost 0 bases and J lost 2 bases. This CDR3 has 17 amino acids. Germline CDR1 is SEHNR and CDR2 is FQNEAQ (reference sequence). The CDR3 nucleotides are TGTGCCAGCAGCTTAGCCACAGGGGAACTGGCTGGAAACACCATATATTTT. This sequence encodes CASSLATGELAGNTIYF.

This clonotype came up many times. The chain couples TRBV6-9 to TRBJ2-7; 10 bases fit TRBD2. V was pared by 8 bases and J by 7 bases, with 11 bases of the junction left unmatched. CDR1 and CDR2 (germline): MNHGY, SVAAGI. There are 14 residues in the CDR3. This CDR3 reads CASGSGRAPGEQYF. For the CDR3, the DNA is TGTGCCAGCGGGAGCGGGAGGGCCCCTGGAGAGCAGTACTTC.

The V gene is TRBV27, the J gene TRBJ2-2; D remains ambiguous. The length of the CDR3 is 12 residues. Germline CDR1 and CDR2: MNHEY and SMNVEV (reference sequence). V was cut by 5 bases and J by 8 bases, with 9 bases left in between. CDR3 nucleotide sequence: TGTGCCAGCAGTCACCCGGCTGGGGAGCTGTTTTTT. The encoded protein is CASSHPAGELFF.

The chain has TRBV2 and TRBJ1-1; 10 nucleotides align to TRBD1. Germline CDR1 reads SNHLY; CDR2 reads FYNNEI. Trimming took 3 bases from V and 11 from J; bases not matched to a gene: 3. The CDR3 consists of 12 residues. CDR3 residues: CASSETGGRAFF. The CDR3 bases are TGTGCCAGCAGTGAGACAGGGGGCCGTGCTTTCTTT.

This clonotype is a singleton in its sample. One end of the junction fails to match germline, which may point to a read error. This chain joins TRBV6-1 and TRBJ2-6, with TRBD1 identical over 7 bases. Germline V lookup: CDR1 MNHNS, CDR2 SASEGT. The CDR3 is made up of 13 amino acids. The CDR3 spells CARGGTGANVLTF. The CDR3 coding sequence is TGTGCCAGAGGGGGAACAGGGGCCAACGTCTTGACTTTC.

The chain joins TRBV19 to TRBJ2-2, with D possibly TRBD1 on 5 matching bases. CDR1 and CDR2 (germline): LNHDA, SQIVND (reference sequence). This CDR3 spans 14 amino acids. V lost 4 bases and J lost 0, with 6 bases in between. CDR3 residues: CASSKQANTGELFF. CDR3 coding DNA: TGTGCCAGTAGTAAACAGGCGAACACCGGGGAGCTGTTTTTT.